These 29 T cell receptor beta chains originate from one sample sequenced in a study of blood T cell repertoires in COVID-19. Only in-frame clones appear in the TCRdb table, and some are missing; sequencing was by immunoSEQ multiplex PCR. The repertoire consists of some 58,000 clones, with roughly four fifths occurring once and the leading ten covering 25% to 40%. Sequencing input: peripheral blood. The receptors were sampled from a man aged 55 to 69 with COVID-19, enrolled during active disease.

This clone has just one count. The CDR3 spells CASSFTRLAGGPRSSYNEQFF. The CDR3 DNA sequence: TGCGCCAGCAGCTTTACGAGACTAGCGGGGGGGCCAAGGAGCTCCTACAATGAGCAGTTCTTC. The V and J genes are TRBV5-1 and TRBJ2-1; 14 bases fit TRBD2. With V trimmed by 2 bases and J by 0 bases, 13 bases remained unmatched. CDR1 is SGHRS and CDR2 is YFSETQ in the germline V gene. The CDR3 has 21 amino acids.

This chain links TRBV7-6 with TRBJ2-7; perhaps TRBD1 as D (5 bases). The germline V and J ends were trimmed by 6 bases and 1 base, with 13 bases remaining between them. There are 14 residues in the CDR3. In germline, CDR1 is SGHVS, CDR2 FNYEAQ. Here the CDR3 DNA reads TGTGCCAGCAGACAATCGACAGCGTCCTACGAGCAGTACTTC. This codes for CASRQSTASYEQYF.

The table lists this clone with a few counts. The CDR3 is CASRPGQYNSPLHF. The CDR3 DNA reads as TGTGCCAGCAGACCTGGACAGTATAATTCACCCCTCCACTTT. The gene calls are TRBV5-4 and TRBJ1-6, with a tentative D call TRBD1 (6 bases). The CDR3 is 14 residues long. The V and J ends lost 5 bases and 4 bases respectively, with 10 bases between them. In germline, CDR1 is SGHNT, CDR2 YYREEE (reference sequence). Combining the CDR3 with reference TRBV5-4 and TRBJ1-6 gives the whole variable domain ETGVTQSPTHLIKTRGQQVTLRCSSQSGHNTVSWYQQALGQGPQFIFQYYREEENGRGNFPPRFSGLQFPNYSSELNVNALELDDSALYLCASRPGQYNSPLHFGNGTRLTVT.

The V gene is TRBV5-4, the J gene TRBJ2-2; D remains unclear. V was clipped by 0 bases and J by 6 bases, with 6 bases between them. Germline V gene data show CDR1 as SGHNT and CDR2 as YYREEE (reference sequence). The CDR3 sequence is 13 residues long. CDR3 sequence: CASSLVRSGELFF. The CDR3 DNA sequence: TGTGCCAGCAGCTTGGTCCGTTCCGGGGAGCTGTTTTTT. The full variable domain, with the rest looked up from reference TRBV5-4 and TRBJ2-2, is ETGVTQSPTHLIKTRGQQVTLRCSSQSGHNTVSWYQQALGQGPQFIFQYYREEENGRGNFPPRFSGLQFPNYSSELNVNALELDDSALYLCASSLVRSGELFFGEGSRLTVL.

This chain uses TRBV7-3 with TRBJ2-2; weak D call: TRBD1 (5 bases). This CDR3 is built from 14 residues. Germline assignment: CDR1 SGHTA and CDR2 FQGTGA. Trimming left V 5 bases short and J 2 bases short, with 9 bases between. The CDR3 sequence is CASSQGPNTGELFF. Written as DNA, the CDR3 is TGTGCCAGCAGCCAGGGTCCCAACACCGGGGAGCTGTTTTTT.

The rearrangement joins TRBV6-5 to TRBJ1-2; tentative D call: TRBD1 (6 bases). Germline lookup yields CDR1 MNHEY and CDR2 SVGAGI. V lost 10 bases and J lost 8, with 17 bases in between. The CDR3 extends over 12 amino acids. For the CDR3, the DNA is TGTGCCATCCGGACAGTGCCGAGCGGCTACACCTTC. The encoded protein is CAIRTVPSGYTF.

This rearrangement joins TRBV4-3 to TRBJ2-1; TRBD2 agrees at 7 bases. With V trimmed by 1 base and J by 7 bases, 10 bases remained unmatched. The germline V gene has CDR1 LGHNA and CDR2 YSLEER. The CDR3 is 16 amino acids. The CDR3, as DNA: TGCGCCAGCAGCCAAGGAAGCGCGGGAGTAATAAATGAGCAGTTCTTC. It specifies CASSQGSAGVINEQFF.

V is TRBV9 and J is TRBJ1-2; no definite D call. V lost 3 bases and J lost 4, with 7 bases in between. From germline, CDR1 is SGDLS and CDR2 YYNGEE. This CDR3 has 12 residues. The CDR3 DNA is TGTGCCAGCAGCGAACGGAGCTATGGCTACACCTTC. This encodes CASSERSYGYTF.

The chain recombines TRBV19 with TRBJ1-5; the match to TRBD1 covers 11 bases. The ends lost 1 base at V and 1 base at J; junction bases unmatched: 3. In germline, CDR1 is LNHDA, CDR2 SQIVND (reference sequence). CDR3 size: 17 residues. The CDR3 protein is CASSIVGQGASNQPQHF. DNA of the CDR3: TGTGCCAGTAGTATAGTTGGACAGGGGGCGAGCAATCAGCCCCAGCATTTT.

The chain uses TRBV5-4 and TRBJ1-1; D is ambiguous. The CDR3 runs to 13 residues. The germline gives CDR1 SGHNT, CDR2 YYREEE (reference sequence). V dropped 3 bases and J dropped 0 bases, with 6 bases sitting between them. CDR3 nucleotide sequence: TGTGCCAGCAGCTCTTATATGAACACTGAAGCTTTCTTT. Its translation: CASSSYMNTEAFF. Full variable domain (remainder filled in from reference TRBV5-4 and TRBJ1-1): ETGVTQSPTHLIKTRGQQVTLRCSSQSGHNTVSWYQQALGQGPQFIFQYYREEENGRGNFPPRFSGLQFPNYSSELNVNALELDDSALYLCASSSYMNTEAFFGQGTRLTVV.

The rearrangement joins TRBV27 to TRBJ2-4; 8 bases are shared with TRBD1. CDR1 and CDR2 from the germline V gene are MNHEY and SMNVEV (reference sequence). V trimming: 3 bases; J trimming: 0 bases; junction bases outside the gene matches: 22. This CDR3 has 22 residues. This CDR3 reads CASSFSDPRSAQGALAKNIQYF. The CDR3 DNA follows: TGTGCCAGCAGTTTCTCAGACCCCCGATCCGCTCAGGGGGCTCTAGCCAAAAACATTCAGTACTTC.

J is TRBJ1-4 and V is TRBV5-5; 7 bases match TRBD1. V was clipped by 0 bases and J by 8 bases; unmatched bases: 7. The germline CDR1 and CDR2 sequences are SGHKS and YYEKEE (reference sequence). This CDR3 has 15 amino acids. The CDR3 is CASSLEGGRGEKLFF. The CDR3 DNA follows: TGTGCCAGCAGCTTGGAAGGGGGCAGGGGAGAAAAACTGTTTTTT.

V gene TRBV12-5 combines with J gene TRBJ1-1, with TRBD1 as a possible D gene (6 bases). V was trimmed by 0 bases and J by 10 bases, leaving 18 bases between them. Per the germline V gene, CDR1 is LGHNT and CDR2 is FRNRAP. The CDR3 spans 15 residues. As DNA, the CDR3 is TGTGCTAGTGGTTTGGTAAGGGGGAGGGGGGTGATAGCTTTCTTT. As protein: CASGLVRGRGVIAFF.

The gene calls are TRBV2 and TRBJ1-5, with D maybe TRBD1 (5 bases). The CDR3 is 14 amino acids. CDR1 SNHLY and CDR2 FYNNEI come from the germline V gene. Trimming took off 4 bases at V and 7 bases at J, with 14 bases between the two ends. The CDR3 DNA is TGTGCCAGCAGTGGTCCGGGGGACGGACAGCCCCAGCATTTT. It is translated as CASSGPGDGQPQHF.

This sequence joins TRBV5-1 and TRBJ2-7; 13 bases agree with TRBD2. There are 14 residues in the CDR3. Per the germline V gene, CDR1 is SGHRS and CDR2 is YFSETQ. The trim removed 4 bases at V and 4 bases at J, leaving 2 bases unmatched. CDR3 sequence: CASSRTSGSYEQYF. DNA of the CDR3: TGCGCCAGCAGCCGGACTAGCGGGAGTTACGAGCAGTACTTC.

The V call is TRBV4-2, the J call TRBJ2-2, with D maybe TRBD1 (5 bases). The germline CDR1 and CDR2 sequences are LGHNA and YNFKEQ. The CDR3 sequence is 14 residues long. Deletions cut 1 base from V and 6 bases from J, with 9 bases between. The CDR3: CASSQVRAPGELFF. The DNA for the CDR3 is TGTGCCAGCAGCCAAGTCAGGGCCCCCGGGGAGCTGTTTTTT.

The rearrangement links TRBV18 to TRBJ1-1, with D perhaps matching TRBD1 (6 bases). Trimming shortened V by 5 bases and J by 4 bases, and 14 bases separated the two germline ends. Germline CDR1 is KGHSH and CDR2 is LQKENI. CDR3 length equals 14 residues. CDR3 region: CASSLNDRRTEAFF. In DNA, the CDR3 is TGTGCCAGCTCATTAAATGACAGGCGCACTGAAGCTTTCTTT.

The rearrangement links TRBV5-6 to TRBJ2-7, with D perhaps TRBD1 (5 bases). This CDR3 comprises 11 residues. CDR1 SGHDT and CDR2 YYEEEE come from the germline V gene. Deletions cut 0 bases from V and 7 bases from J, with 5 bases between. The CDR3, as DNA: TGTGCCAGCAGCTTGGAGGGGGAGCAGTACTTC. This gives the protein CASSLEGEQYF.

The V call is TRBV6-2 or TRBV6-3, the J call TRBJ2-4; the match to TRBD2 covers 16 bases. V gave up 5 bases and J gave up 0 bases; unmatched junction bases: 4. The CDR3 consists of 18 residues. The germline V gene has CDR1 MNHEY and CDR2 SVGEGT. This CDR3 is CASSRGLAGGLAKNIQYF. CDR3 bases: TGTGCCAGCAGTAGGGGACTAGCGGGAGGGTTAGCCAAAAACATTCAGTACTTC.

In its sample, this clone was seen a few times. The CDR3 reads CASSPRTGTYSNQPQHF. The CDR3 DNA follows: TGTGCCAGCAGCCCTCGGACAGGGACATATAGCAATCAGCCCCAGCATTTT. The J gene is TRBJ1-5, the V gene TRBV27, with TRBD1 matching 8 bases. CDR1 is MNHEY and CDR2 is SMNVEV in the germline V gene (reference sequence). The ends lost 6 bases at V and 0 bases at J; junction bases unmatched: 10. The CDR3 extends over 17 amino acids.

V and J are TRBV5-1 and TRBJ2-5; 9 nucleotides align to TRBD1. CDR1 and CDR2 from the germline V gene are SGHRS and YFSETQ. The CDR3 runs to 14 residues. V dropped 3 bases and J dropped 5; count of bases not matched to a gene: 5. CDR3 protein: CASSWGQGGETQYF. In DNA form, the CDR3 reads TGCGCCAGCAGCTGGGGACAGGGAGGCGAGACCCAGTACTTC.

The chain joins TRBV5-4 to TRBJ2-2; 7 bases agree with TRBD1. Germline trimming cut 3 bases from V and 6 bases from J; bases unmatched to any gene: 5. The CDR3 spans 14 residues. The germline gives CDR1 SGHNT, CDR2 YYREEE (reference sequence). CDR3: CASSWGQSPGELFF. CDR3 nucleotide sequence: TGTGCCAGCAGCTGGGGACAGAGCCCCGGGGAGCTGTTTTTT.

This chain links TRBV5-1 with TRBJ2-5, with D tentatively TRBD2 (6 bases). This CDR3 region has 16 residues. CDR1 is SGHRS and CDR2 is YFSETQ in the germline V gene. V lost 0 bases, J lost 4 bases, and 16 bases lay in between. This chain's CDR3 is CASSLEGGRAGETQYF. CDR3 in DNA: TGCGCCAGCAGCTTGGAGGGAGGCAGGGCAGGAGAGACCCAGTACTTC.

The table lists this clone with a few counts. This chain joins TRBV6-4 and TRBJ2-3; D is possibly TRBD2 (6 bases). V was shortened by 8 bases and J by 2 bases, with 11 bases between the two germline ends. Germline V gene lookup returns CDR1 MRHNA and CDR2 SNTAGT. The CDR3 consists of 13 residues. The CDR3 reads CASARGHTDTQYF. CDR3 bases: TGTGCCAGCGCGCGGGGTCACACAGATACGCAGTATTTT.

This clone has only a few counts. The CDR3 DNA is TGTGCCAGCAGCTCCTCGGGCGCTGGGGGGTCACCCCTCCACTTT. Its protein is CASSSSGAGGSPLHF. This sequence joins TRBV7-9 and TRBJ1-6; D might be TRBD1 (5 bases). This CDR3 has 15 amino acids. Germline CDR1 is SEHNR and CDR2 is FQNEAQ (reference sequence). V dropped 4 bases and J dropped 10 bases, with 17 bases sitting between them.

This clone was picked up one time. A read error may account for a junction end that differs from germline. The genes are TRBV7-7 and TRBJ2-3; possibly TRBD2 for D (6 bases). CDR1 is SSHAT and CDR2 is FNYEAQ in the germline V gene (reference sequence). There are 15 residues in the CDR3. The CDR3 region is CASSSQAGRTDTQYF. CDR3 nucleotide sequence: TGTGCTAGCAGCTCCCAGGCGGGACGCACAGATACGCAGTATTTT.

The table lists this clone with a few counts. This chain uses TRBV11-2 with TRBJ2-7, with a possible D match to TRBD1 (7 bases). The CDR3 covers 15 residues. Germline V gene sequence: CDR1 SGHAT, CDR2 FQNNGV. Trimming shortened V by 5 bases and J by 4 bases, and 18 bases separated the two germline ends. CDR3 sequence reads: CASSAAGQQKYEQYF. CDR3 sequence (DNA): TGTGCCAGCAGCGCGGCGGGACAGCAAAAATACGAGCAGTACTTC. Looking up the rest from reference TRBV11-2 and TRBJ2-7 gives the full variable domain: EAGVAQSPRYKIIEKRQSVAFWCNPISGHATLYWYQQILGQGPKLLIQFQNNGVVDDSQLPKDRFSAERLKGVDSTLKIQPAKLEDSAVYLCASSAAGQQKYEQYFGPGTRLTVT.

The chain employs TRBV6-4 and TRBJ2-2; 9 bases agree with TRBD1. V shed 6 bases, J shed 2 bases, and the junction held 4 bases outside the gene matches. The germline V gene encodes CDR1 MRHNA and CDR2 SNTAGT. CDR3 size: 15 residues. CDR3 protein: CASRGQGINTGELFF. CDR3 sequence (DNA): TGTGCCAGCAGGGGACAGGGAATCAACACCGGGGAGCTGTTTTTT.

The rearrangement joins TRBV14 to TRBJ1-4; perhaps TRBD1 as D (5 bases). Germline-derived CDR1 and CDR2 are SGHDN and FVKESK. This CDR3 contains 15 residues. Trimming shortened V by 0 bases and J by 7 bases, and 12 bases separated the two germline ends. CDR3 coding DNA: TGTGCCAGCAGCCAAGAGGGGGGGAACGGTGAAAAACTGTTTTTT. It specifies CASSQEGGNGEKLFF.